Sequencing of this TCR beta chain was carried out in a study of blood T cells in healthy people across ages. A second PCR of 7 to 11 cycles used a sample-barcoded 5' primer and a J-beta primer mix. TCRdb called the 5' RACE reads again in MiXCR, with one record for every CDR3 protein. The data contain nearly 1 million distinct CDR3 sequences, approximately 50% of them seen just once; the ten biggest clones take up roughly 23%. This TCR derives from a woman in her sixties in good health. The sample comprised blood.

The CDR3 sequence is CSVGHDSNQPQHF. The CDR3 bases are TGCAGCGTTGGGCACGACAGCAATCAGCCCCAGCATTTT. The chain is built from TRBV29-1 and TRBJ1-5; D not certain. Trimming removed 4 bases at V and 1 base at J, with 8 bases between. The CDR3 contains 13 residues. Looked up from germline, CDR1 is SQVTM and CDR2 is ANQGSEA. Drawing the rest from reference TRBV29-1 and TRBJ1-5, the complete variable domain is SAVISQKPSRDICQRGTSLTIQCQVDSQVTMMFWYRQQPGQSLTLIATANQGSEATYESGFVIDKFPISRPNLTFSTLTVSNMSPEDSSIYLCSVGHDSNQPQHFGDGTRLSIL.